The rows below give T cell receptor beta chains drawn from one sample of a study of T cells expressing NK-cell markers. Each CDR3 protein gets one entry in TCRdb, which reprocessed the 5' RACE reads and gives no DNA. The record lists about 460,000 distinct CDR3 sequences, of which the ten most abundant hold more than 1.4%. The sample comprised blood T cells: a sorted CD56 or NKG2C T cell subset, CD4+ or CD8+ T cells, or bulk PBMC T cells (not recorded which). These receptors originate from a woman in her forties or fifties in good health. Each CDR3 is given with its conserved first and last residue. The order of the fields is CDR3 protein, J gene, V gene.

CDR3aa: CSASSPGTSGYNEQFF; j_gene: TRBJ2-1; v_gene: TRBV20-1
CDR3aa: CSAILRGFWSSQYF; j_gene: TRBJ2-3; v_gene: TRBV20-1
CDR3aa: CASVPRGEDTQYF; j_gene: TRBJ2-3; v_gene: TRBV5-1
CDR3aa: CATSATYRETQYF; j_gene: TRBJ2-5; v_gene: TRBV15
CDR3aa: CASSPTGFDTEAFF; j_gene: TRBJ1-1; v_gene: TRBV2
CDR3aa: CASSYSKSGRTEAFF; j_gene: TRBJ1-1; v_gene: TRBV6-2/TRBV6-3
CDR3aa: CASSFLGLAGESSYNEQFF; j_gene: TRBJ2-1; v_gene: TRBV12-3/TRBV12-4
CDR3aa: CASSERETIYNEQFF; j_gene: TRBJ2-1; v_gene: TRBV12-3/TRBV12-4
CDR3aa: CSAFPPGNTGELFF; j_gene: TRBJ2-2; v_gene: TRBV20-1
CDR3aa: CAISPGQGDEEQFF; j_gene: TRBJ2-1; v_gene: TRBV10-3
CDR3aa: CASRQPGADTQYF; j_gene: TRBJ2-3; v_gene: TRBV6-4
CDR3aa: CASSLAVGGQFF; j_gene: TRBJ2-1; v_gene: TRBV11-2
CDR3aa: CSARGKGLAKNIQYF; j_gene: TRBJ2-4; v_gene: TRBV20-1
CDR3aa: CASSLRLAGGLVQFF; j_gene: TRBJ2-1; v_gene: TRBV7-9
CDR3aa: CASSLDGKRHNEQFF; j_gene: TRBJ2-1; v_gene: TRBV5-1
CDR3aa: CASTGQDTQYF; j_gene: TRBJ2-3; v_gene: TRBV28
CDR3aa: CASSQESVSVSYNEQFF; j_gene: TRBJ2-1; v_gene: TRBV14
CDR3aa: CSARLLAAGFKETQYF; j_gene: TRBJ2-5; v_gene: TRBV20-1
CDR3aa: CASSVTLVDTQYF; j_gene: TRBJ2-3; v_gene: TRBV13
CDR3aa: CSVRGSGNEQFF; j_gene: TRBJ2-1; v_gene: TRBV20-1
CDR3aa: CASSHSGTANTEAFF; j_gene: TRBJ1-1; v_gene: TRBV3-1
CDR3aa: CSVAPSGTGELFF; j_gene: TRBJ2-2; v_gene: TRBV29-1
CDR3aa: CASSQEGTGGSDIQYF; j_gene: TRBJ2-4; v_gene: TRBV4-2
CDR3aa: CASSQDILATHLPKNIQYF; j_gene: TRBJ2-4; v_gene: TRBV4-1
CDR3aa: CASSPARDLPPLHF; j_gene: TRBJ1-6; v_gene: TRBV18
CDR3aa: CASSPGQDLAKNIQYF; j_gene: TRBJ2-4; v_gene: TRBV12-3/TRBV12-4
CDR3aa: CASSPTGKQEQYF; j_gene: TRBJ2-7; v_gene: TRBV10-1
CDR3aa: CASSGTANTGELFF; j_gene: TRBJ2-2; v_gene: TRBV6-5
CDR3aa: CSVERTSGRPQETQYF; j_gene: TRBJ2-5; v_gene: TRBV29-1
CDR3aa: CASSFLRVNTGELFF; j_gene: TRBJ2-2; v_gene: TRBV5-1
CDR3aa: CAWSYTTDTQYF; j_gene: TRBJ2-3; v_gene: TRBV30
CDR3aa: CASSSGTGNRDTQYF; j_gene: TRBJ2-3; v_gene: TRBV5-1
CDR3aa: CATLPLLAEIYNEQFF; j_gene: TRBJ2-1; v_gene: TRBV28
CDR3aa: CASSATGASVDTQYF; j_gene: TRBJ2-3; v_gene: TRBV6-1
CDR3aa: CASSKGLAGEGQFF; j_gene: TRBJ2-1; v_gene: TRBV11-2
CDR3aa: CATSSGSGTDTQYF; j_gene: TRBJ2-3; v_gene: TRBV24-1
CDR3aa: CASSSGTSGYQQGETQYF; j_gene: TRBJ2-5; v_gene: TRBV12-3/TRBV12-4
CDR3aa: CASSGLGGGELFF; j_gene: TRBJ2-2; v_gene: TRBV9
CDR3aa: CASSPGMTSGRAPNEQFF; j_gene: TRBJ2-1; v_gene: TRBV6-4
CDR3aa: CASSKGGGEAFF; j_gene: TRBJ1-1; v_gene: TRBV21-1
CDR3aa: CACQRRVNTEAFF; j_gene: TRBJ1-1; v_gene: TRBV30
CDR3aa: CSARPTGVAGEKLFF; j_gene: TRBJ1-4; v_gene: TRBV20-1
CDR3aa: CASGGSGRVWTGELFF; j_gene: TRBJ2-2; v_gene: TRBV12-3/TRBV12-4
CDR3aa: CASSSQREARTGELFF; j_gene: TRBJ2-2; v_gene: TRBV12-3/TRBV12-4
CDR3aa: CSATRDNSGANVLTF; j_gene: TRBJ2-6; v_gene: TRBV20-1
CDR3aa: CSARDQGVRTQYF; j_gene: TRBJ2-5; v_gene: TRBV20-1
CDR3aa: CASSDTIGSPGADEQYF; j_gene: TRBJ2-7; v_gene: TRBV25-1
CDR3aa: CATRPTKLGTDGYTF; j_gene: TRBJ1-2; v_gene: TRBV15
CDR3aa: CASRPSGLPSTDTQYF; j_gene: TRBJ2-3; v_gene: TRBV11-2
CDR3aa: CASSRGLAGWDTQYF; j_gene: TRBJ2-3; v_gene: TRBV6-5